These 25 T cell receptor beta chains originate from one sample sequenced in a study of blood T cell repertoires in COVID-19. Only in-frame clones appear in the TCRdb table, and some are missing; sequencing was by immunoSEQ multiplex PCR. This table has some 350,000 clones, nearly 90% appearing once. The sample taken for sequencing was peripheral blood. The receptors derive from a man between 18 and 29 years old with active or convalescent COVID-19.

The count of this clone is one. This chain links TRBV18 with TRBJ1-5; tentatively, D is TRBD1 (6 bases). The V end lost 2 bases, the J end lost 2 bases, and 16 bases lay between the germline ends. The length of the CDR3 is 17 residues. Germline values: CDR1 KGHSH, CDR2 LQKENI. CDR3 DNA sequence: TGTGCCAGCTCACCATACTCTTCGGGGGGCGGCAATCAGCCCCAGCATTTT. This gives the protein CASSPYSSGGGNQPQHF.

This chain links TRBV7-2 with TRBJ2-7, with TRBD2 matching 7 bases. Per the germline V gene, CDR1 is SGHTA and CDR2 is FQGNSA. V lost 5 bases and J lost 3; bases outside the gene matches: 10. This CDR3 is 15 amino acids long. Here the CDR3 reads CASSAALAVSYEQYF. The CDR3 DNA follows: TGTGCCAGCAGCGCAGCTCTAGCGGTTAGCTACGAGCAGTACTTC.

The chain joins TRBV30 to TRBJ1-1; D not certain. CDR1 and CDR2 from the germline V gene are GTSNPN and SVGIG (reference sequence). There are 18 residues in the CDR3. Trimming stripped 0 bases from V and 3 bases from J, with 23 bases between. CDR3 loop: CAWSVKVREERRYTEAFF. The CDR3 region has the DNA TGTGCCTGGAGTGTAAAGGTGAGGGAGGAGCGGCGATACACTGAAGCTTTCTTT.

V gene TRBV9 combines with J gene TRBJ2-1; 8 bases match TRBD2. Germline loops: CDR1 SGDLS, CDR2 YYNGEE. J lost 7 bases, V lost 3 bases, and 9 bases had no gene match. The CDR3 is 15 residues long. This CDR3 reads CASSGGVAGTNEQFF. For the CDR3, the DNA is TGTGCCAGCAGCGGGGGAGTAGCGGGAACGAATGAGCAGTTCTTC.

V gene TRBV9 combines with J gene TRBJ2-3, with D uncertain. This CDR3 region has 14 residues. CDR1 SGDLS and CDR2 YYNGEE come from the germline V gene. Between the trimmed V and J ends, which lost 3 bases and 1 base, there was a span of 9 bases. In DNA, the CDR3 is TGTGCCAGCAGCGCCCAGGTACGCACAGATACGCAGTATTTT. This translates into CASSAQVRTDTQYF.

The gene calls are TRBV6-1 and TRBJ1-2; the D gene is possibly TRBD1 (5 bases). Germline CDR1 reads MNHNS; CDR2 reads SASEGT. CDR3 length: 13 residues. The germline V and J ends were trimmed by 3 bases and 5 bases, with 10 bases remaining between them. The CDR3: CASSDRVRYGYTF. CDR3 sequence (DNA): TGTGCCAGCAGTGACAGGGTGCGGTATGGCTACACCTTC.

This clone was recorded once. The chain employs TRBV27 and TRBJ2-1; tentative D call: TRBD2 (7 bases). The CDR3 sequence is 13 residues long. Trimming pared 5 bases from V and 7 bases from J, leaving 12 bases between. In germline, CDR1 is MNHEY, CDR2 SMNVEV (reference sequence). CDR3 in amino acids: CASSKGGYNEQFF. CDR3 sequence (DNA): TGTGCCAGCAGTAAGGGGGGGTATAATGAGCAGTTCTTC.

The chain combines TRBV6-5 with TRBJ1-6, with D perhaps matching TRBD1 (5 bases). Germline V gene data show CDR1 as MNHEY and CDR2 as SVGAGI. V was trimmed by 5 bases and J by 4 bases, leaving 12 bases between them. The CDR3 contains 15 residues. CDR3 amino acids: CASSPSQGYNSPLHF. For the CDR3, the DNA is TGTGCCAGCAGTCCTTCCCAGGGTTATAATTCACCCCTCCACTTT.

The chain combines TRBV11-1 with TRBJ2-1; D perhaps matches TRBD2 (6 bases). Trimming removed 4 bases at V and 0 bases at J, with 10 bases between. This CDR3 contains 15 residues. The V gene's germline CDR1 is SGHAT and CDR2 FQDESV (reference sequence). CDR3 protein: CASSSNGGSYNEQFF. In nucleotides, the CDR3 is TGTGCCAGCAGCTCCAACGGGGGCTCCTACAATGAGCAGTTCTTC.

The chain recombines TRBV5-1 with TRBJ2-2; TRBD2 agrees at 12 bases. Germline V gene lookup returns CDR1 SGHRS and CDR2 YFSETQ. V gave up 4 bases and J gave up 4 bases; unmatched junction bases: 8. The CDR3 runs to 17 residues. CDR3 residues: CASSPLAGGPGTGELFF. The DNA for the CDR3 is TGCGCCAGCAGCCCGCTAGCGGGAGGGCCGGGCACCGGGGAGCTGTTTTTT.

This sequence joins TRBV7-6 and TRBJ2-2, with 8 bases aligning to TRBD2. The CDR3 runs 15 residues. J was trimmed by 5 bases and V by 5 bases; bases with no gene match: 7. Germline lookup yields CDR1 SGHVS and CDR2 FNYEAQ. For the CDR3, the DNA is TGTGCCAGCAGCCACGGGACTAGTGGGACCGGGGAGCTGTTTTTT. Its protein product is CASSHGTSGTGELFF.

Written as DNA, the CDR3 is TGTGCCAGCAGCTTGGGACAGGGTGATTTCTTC. Translated: CASSLGQGDFF. The chain links TRBV5-6 to TRBJ2-1; 7 bases fit TRBD1. Looked up from germline, CDR1 is SGHDT and CDR2 is YYEEEE. Germline trimming cut 0 bases from V and 16 bases from J; bases unmatched to any gene: 4. The CDR3 extends over 11 amino acids.

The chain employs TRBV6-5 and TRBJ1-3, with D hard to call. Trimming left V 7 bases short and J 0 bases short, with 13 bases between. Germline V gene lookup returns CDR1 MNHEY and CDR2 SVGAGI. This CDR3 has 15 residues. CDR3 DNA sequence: TGTGCCAGCATTCCCTCGGTTAGCTCTGGAAACACCATATATTTT. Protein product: CASIPSVSSGNTIYF.

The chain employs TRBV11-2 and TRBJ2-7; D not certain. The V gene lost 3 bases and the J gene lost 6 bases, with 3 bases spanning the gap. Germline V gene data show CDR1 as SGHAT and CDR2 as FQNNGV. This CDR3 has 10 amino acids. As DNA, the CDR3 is TGTGCCAGCAGCTTCGTCGAGCAGTACTTC. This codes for CASSFVEQYF.

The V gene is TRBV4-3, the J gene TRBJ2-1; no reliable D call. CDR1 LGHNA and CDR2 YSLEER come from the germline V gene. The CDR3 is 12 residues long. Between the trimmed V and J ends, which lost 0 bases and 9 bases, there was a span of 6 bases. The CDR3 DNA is TGCGCCAGCAGCCAAGAATCTAGTGAGCAGTTCTTC. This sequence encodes CASSQESSEQFF.

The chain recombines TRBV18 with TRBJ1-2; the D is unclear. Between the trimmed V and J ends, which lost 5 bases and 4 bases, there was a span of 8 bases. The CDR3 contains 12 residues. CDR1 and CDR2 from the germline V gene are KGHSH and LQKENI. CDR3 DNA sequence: TGTGCCAGCTCATCTCTCGGCTATGGCTACACCTTC. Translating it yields CASSSLGYGYTF.

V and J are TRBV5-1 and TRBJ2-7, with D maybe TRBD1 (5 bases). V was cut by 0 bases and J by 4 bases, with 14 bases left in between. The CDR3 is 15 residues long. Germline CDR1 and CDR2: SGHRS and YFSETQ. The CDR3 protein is CASSLGSGIRYEQYF. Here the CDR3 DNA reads TGCGCCAGCAGCTTGGGATCAGGGATCCGATACGAGCAGTACTTC.

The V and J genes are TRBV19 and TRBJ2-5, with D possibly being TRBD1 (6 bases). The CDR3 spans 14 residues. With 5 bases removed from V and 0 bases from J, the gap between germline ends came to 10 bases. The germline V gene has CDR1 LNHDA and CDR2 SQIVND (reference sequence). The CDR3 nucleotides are TGTGCCAGTAGTCGGACAGACTACCAAGAGACCCAGTACTTC. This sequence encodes CASSRTDYQETQYF.

For the CDR3, the DNA is TGCGCCAGCAGCCAAGACCCCCCTGCCCGGACTAGCGTAAACACCGGGGAGCTGTTTTTT. As protein: CASSQDPPARTSVNTGELFF. V and J are TRBV4-3 and TRBJ2-2, with TRBD2 identical over 9 bases. The CDR3 is 20 residues long. The germline gives CDR1 LGHNA, CDR2 YSLEER. V was pared by 0 bases and J by 2 bases, with 13 bases of the junction left unmatched.

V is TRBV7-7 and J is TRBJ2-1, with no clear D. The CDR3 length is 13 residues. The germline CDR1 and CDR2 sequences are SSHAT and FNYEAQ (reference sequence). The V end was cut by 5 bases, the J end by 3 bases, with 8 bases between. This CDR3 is CASSPPFYNEQFF. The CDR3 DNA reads TGTGCCAGCAGCCCCCCCTTCTACAATGAGCAGTTCTTC.

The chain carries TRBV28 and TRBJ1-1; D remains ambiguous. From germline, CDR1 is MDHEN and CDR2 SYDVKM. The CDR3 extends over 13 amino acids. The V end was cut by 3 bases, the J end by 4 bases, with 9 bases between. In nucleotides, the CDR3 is TGTGCCAGCAGTTTCCCTCGAGGCACTGAAGCTTTCTTT. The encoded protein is CASSFPRGTEAFF.

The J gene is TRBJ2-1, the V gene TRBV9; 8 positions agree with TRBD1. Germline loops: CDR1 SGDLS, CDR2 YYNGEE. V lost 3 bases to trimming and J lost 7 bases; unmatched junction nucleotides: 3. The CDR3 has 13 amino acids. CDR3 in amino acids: CASSGTGSNEQFF. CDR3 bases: TGTGCCAGCAGCGGGACAGGGAGTAATGAGCAGTTCTTC.

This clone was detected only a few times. Here the CDR3 reads CASSSRGMGYGYTF. CDR3 nucleotides: TGTGCCAGCAGCTCGAGGGGGATGGGGTATGGCTACACCTTC. V usage is TRBV5-6 and J usage is TRBJ1-2, with D tentatively TRBD1 (6 bases). V lost 3 bases to trimming and J lost 5 bases, with 14 bases between them. The CDR3 is 14 amino acids. Germline-derived CDR1 and CDR2 are SGHDT and YYEEEE.

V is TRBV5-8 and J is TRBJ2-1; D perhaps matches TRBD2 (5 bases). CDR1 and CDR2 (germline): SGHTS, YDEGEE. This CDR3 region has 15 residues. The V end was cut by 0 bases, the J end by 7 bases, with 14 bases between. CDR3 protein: CASSLGLQRGNEQFF. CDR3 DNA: TGTGCCAGCAGCTTGGGGCTGCAACGAGGGAATGAGCAGTTCTTC.

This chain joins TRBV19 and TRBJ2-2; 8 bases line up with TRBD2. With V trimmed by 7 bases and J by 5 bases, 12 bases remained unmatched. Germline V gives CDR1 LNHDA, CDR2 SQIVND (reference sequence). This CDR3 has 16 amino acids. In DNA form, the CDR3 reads TGTGCCAGTAAATACAGCGGGAGCCCGGGTACCGGGGAGCTGTTTTTT. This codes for CASKYSGSPGTGELFF.